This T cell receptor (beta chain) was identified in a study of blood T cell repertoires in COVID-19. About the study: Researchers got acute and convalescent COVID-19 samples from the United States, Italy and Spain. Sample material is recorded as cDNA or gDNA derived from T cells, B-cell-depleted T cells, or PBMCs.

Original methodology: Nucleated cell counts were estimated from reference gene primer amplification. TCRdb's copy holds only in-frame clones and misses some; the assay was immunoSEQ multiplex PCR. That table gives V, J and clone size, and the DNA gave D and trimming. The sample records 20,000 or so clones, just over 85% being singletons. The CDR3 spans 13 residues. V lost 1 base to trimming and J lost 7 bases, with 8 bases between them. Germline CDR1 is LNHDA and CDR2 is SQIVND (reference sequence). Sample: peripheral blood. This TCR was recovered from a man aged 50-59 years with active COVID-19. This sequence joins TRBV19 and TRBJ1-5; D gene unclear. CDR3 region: CASSIVPLQPQHF. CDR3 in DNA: TGTGCCAGTAGTATAGTTCCGTTACAGCCCCAGCATTTT.